These 10 T cell receptor beta chains originate from one sample sequenced in a study of CD8 T cells in ankylosing spondylitis (TCRdb year 2017). The method was 5' RACE. The data were produced on an Illumina HiSeq 2500. TCRdb trimmed the raw reads at Q25, called clones with MiXCR and kept productive beta chains. One record per CDR3 amino acid sequence lists the most common genes and DNA. For this sample the table gives hundreds of thousands of distinct CDR3 sequences, of which about 26% were detected only once. The ten largest clones take up roughly 6.7% of the sample. The sample comprised blood, either unsorted or a sorted T cell fraction (not recorded which). These receptors were collected from a male donor with ankylosing spondylitis or in good health (not recorded which).

Details on this clonotype: The conserved phenylalanine or tryptophan normally closing the CDR3 is absent here, so this likely arose from a read error. The chain couples TRBV19 to TRBJ2-7; TRBD1 aligns across 8 bases. V was clipped by 6 bases and J by 1 base; unmatched bases: 8. This CDR3 is 15 amino acids long. From germline, CDR1 is LNHDA and CDR2 SQIVND (reference sequence). The CDR3 here is CASRTQGARSYEQYY. CDR3 coding DNA: TGTGCCAGTAGGACCCAGGGGGCACGTTCCTACGAGCAGTACTAC.

This clonotype showed up just a few times. The junction shows a germline mismatch at one end, possibly a read error. The chain joins TRBV29-1 to TRBJ2-1; D gene uncertain. Germline assignment: CDR1 SQVTM and CDR2 ANQGSEA. CDR3 size: 12 residues. The CDR3 DNA reads as TGCAGCGTTGATGTGGGCCGACAAGTTACGGTCTTC. Residues: CSVDVGRQVTVF.

This clonotype was counted at least ten times. J is TRBJ2-3 and V is TRBV20-1; D is unclear. Trimming stripped 5 bases from V and 0 bases from J, with 12 bases between. The CDR3 totals 14 residues. Germline assignment: CDR1 DFQATT and CDR2 SNEGSKA (reference sequence). The CDR3 nucleotides are TGCAGTGCTTCCGAGGACGGTAGCACAGATACGCAGTATTTT. As protein: CSASEDGSTDTQYF.

This clonotype was seen ten or more times. The chain carries TRBV4-1 and TRBJ2-3; no firm D call. In germline, CDR1 is MGHRA, CDR2 YSYEKL. This CDR3 spans 13 amino acids. Trimming took off 5 bases at V and 4 bases at J, with 10 bases between the two ends. CDR3 sequence (DNA): TGCGCCAGCAGCTATGGACGGGCAGATACGCAGTATTTT. Its protein is CASSYGRADTQYF.

This clonotype has a handful of counts. The chain joins TRBV27 to TRBJ1-2, with D maybe TRBD1 (5 bases). Trimming removed 7 bases at V and 2 bases at J, with 14 bases between. The germline CDR1 and CDR2 sequences are MNHEY and SMNVEV (reference sequence). The CDR3 totals 14 residues. The CDR3 loop is CASTPAGGNYGYTF. In nucleotides, the CDR3 is TGTGCCAGCACCCCCGCGGGGGGGAACTATGGCTACACCTTC.

This clonotype was recorded many times. The chain links TRBV12-3 or TRBV12-4 to TRBJ1-2; maybe TRBD1 (6 bases). The V end lost 5 bases, the J end lost 4 bases, and 8 bases lay between the germline ends. CDR3 size: 12 residues. The CDR3 DNA is TGTGCCAGCAGTACAGGGCGCTATGGCTACACCTTC. This gives the protein CASSTGRYGYTF.

At least ten counts were recorded for this clonotype. The V gene is TRBV6-5, the J gene TRBJ1-1; D unresolved. In germline, CDR1 is MNHEY, CDR2 SVGAGI. Trimming removed 4 bases from V and 0 bases from J, with 12 bases in between. The CDR3 sequence is 15 residues long. As DNA, the CDR3 is TGTGCCAGCAGTTTCCGGGCCCGGATGAACACTGAAGCTTTCTTT. Its translation is CASSFRARMNTEAFF.

V is TRBV10-3 and J is TRBJ2-1, with D perhaps being TRBD1 or TRBD2 (6 bases each). The CDR3 consists of 11 residues. Germline values: CDR1 ENHRY, CDR2 SYGVKD. V was cut by 10 bases and J by 7 bases, with 11 bases left in between. In DNA, the CDR3 is TGTGCCACGATAGGGGGGAATGAGCAGTTCTTC. Its protein product is CATIGGNEQFF.

This clonotype was observed many times. The chain combines TRBV12-5 with TRBJ1-1; D unresolved. CDR1 LGHNT and CDR2 FRNRAP come from the germline V gene. Trimming left V 6 bases short and J 6 bases short, with 11 bases between. The CDR3 spans 12 residues. CDR3 DNA sequence: TGTGCTAGTGGGGAGGGAGTCGCTGAAGCTTTCTTT. Translated, it gives CASGEGVAEAFF.

The chain recombines TRBV5-8 with TRBJ1-2; D gene unclear. CDR1 is SGHTS, CDR2 YDEGEE, per germline. V was pared by 0 bases and J by 5 bases, with 11 bases between. The CDR3 length is 14 residues. CDR3 residues: CASSLAQFLYGYTF. DNA of the CDR3: TGTGCCAGCAGCTTGGCGCAATTCTTATATGGCTACACCTTC. The full variable domain, rest sourced from reference TRBV5-8 and TRBJ1-2, is EAGVTQSPTHLIKTRGQQATLRCSPISGHTSVYWYQQALGLGLQFLLWYDEGEERNRGNFPPRFSGRQFPNYSSELNVNALELEDSALYLCASSLAQFLYGYTFGSGTRLTVV.